The present T cell receptor (beta chain) was sequenced within a study of CD8+ T cells in alopecia areata. Overall study results and limits: Among patients, TCR sharing was less clear than in mice, a difference possibly due in part to HLA diversity in the patient population. Normal scalp showed lower clonality than lesional scalp, especially alopecia totalis/universalis.

Extracted RNA was reverse transcribed, and the resulting cDNA served as sequencing template. Assay: immunoSEQ multiplex PCR; the TCRdb copy retains only in-frame clones and omits some. The data contain 110,000 or so clones, 45% to 60% of them singletons. The CDR3 has 15 amino acids. The germline V and J ends were trimmed by 3 bases and 2 bases, with 11 bases remaining between them. Germline values: CDR1 MNHNS, CDR2 SASEGT. As part of sample collection, lesional scalp punch biopsies and peripheral blood were taken from alopecia areata patients. CD4+ and CD8+ T cells were sorted from PBMCs. This clone was seen only once. Antigen specificity is unknown.

Material for sequencing was NKG2D-low CD8+ T cells sorted from blood. The clonotype originates from a human donor with alopecia areata. The gene calls are TRBV6-1 and TRBJ2-1; D is possibly TRBD1 (6 bases). In DNA form, the CDR3 reads TGTGCCAGCAGTGAGATTCGGACAGCCTACAATGAGCAGTTCTTC. This encodes CASSEIRTAYNEQFF.